The rows below give T cell receptor beta chains drawn from one sample of a study of OX40 agonist ivuxolimab in advanced cancers. Sequenced by immunoSEQ multiplex PCR; TCRdb stores in-frame clones only, minus some. There are 90,000 to 100,000 clones in the sample; around 95% occur only once, and 2% lies in the top ten. Sequenced here: CD4+ or CD8+ T cells sorted from blood, sampled in a trial of the OX40 agonist ivuxolimab. These receptors were collected from an adult with an advanced solid tumor such as melanoma, head and neck, liver or kidney cancer. The CDR3 runs from the conserved cysteine through the conserved F or W. The order of the fields is CDR3 protein, CDR3 DNA, V gene, J gene, D gene, clone size. D genes are given only for firm matches. Part of the rows lack a size; the others show once, few, many or a class for expanded clones.

CASSPGTGGYEQYF	TGTGCCAGCAGCCCCGGGACAGGGGGCTACGAGCAGTACTTC	TRBV7-8	TRBJ2-7	TRBD1	NA
CSAKANYGYTF	TGCAGTGCTAAAGCCAACTATGGCTACACCTTC	TRBV20-1	TRBJ1-2	NA	NA
CASSHGLAVNEQFF	TGTGCCAGCAGCCACGGGCTAGCGGTTAATGAGCAGTTCTTC	TRBV19	TRBJ2-1	TRBD2	NA
CASSLGSTSLSYEQYF	TGTGCCAGCAGCTTAGGAAGCACAAGTCTCTCCTACGAGCAGTACTTC	TRBV11-2	TRBJ2-7	NA	NA
CASSIVTGPVEAFF	TGTGCCAGTAGTATAGTGACAGGGCCCGTTGAAGCTTTCTTT	TRBV19	TRBJ1-1	TRBD1	NA
CASSLTGAPSSYEQYF	TGCGCCAGCAGCTTAACCGGGGCGCCAAGCTCCTACGAGCAGTACTTC	TRBV5-1	TRBJ2-7	NA	NA
CATSRDKGQPISGNTIYF	TGTGCCACCAGCAGAGATAAGGGACAGCCGATCTCTGGAAACACCATATATTTT	TRBV15	TRBJ1-3	TRBD1	NA
CASSSGTGTGIYEQYF	TGTGCCAGCAGCTCGGGAACCGGGACAGGGATTTACGAGCAGTACTTC	TRBV5-6	TRBJ2-7	TRBD1	NA
CASSEWTEDGKLFF	TGTGCCAGCAGTGAATGGACGGAAGATGGGAAACTGTTTTTT	TRBV6-1	TRBJ1-4	NA	NA
CSVREDSNQPQHF	TGCAGCGTGCGAGAAGATAGCAATCAGCCCCAGCATTTT	TRBV29-1	TRBJ1-5	NA	NA
CASSLLGTGGEKLFF	TGTGCCAGCAGTTTATTAGGGACAGGGGGGGAAAAACTGTTTTTT	TRBV27	TRBJ1-4	TRBD1	NA
CASSLTGLAGDPTGELFF	TGCGCCAGCAGCTTGACGGGACTAGCGGGGGACCCCACCGGGGAGCTGTTTTTT	TRBV5-1	TRBJ2-2	TRBD2	NA
CASSPRGGGYNEQFF	TGTGCCAGCTCACCCCGAGGGGGGGGCTACAATGAGCAGTTCTTC	TRBV18	TRBJ2-1	NA	NA
CASSLGQGSSYEQYF	TGTGCCAGCAGCCTAGGGCAGGGAAGCTCCTACGAGCAGTACTTC	TRBV7-9	TRBJ2-7	NA	NA
CASDGASGGDTQYF	TGTGCCAGCGATGGGGCTTCGGGGGGGGATACGCAGTATTTT	TRBV27	TRBJ2-3	TRBD2	NA
CASSHPGTDFMNTEAFF	TGCGCCAGCAGCCACCCGGGGACGGACTTCATGAACACTGAAGCTTTCTTT	TRBV4-1	TRBJ1-1	NA	NA
CASTAGGSDEQFF	TGTGCCAGCACCGCGGGCGGGTCCGATGAGCAGTTCTTC	TRBV28	TRBJ2-1	NA	NA
CASSYSLSSYNEQFF	TGTGCCAGCAGCTACAGCCTTAGCTCCTACAATGAGCAGTTCTTC	TRBV6-6	TRBJ2-1	NA	NA
CASSEIAGVTDTQYF	TGCGCCAGCAGTGAGATAGCGGGGGTAACAGATACGCAGTATTTT	TRBV10-1	TRBJ2-3	TRBD2	NA
CASSQGGTATYEQYF	TGCGCCAGCAGCCAAGGGGGGACGGCAACCTACGAGCAGTACTTC	TRBV4-1	TRBJ2-7	NA	NA
CASSEDNYEQYF	TGTGCCAGCAGTGAGGACAACTACGAGCAGTACTTC	TRBV6-1	TRBJ2-7	NA	once
CASSYSTSGSTGELFF	TGTGCCAGCAGTTACTCTACTAGCGGCTCCACCGGGGAGCTGTTTTTT	TRBV6-5	TRBJ2-2	TRBD2	NA
CASSFGLAAGELFF	TGTGCCAGCAGTTTTGGGCTAGCGGCCGGGGAGCTGTTTTTT	TRBV27	TRBJ2-2	TRBD2	once
CASTRAAGASYEQYF	TGTGCCAGCACTAGGGCGGCAGGGGCATCCTACGAGCAGTACTTC	TRBV27	TRBJ2-7	NA	NA
CASSAGGGTDTQYF	TGTGCCAGCAGCGCAGGGGGTGGCACAGATACGCAGTATTTT	TRBV9	TRBJ2-3	TRBD1	NA
CASSIGGGPQFF	TGTGCCAGTAGTATAGGTGGGGGGCCTCAGTTCTTC	TRBV19	TRBJ2-1	NA	NA
CASSSPSTYNEQFF	TGTGCCAGCAGCTCCCCGTCCACGTACAATGAGCAGTTCTTC	TRBV7-9	TRBJ2-1	NA	NA
CASSLGGLDTQYF	TGTGCCAGCAGCTTAGGGGGGTTGGATACGCAGTATTTT	TRBV7-6	TRBJ2-3	NA	NA
CASSPLSGESIDF	TGTGCCAGCAGCCCCCTATCGGGGGAGTCGATCGACTTT	TRBV13	TRBJ1-6	NA	NA
CASSEGLSYEQYF	TGTGCCAGTTCGGAGGGGCTTTCCTACGAGCAGTACTTC	TRBV19	TRBJ2-7	NA	NA
CASSFVGGDQPQHF	TGTGCCAGCAGTTTTGTAGGAGGAGATCAGCCCCAGCATTTT	TRBV27	TRBJ1-5	NA	NA
CASREDRGLNTEAFF	TGCGCCAGCAGGGAGGACAGGGGTTTGAACACTGAAGCTTTCTTT	TRBV10-1	TRBJ1-1	TRBD1	NA
CASSQAPALSYEQYF	TGTGCCAGCAGCCAAGCTCCGGCCCTCAGCTACGAGCAGTACTTC	TRBV4-2	TRBJ2-7	NA	NA
CASSLLLAGVTDTQYF	TGTGCCAGCAGCTTGTTGCTAGCGGGGGTCACAGATACGCAGTATTTT	TRBV7-9	TRBJ2-3	TRBD2	NA
CASSSHPAEINEKLFF	TGTGCCAGCAGCTCCCACCCCGCGGAAATTAATGAAAAACTGTTTTTT	TRBV7-8	TRBJ1-4	NA	NA
CASTGSGNTIYF	TGTGCCAGCACAGGCTCTGGAAACACCATATATTTT	TRBV11-1	TRBJ1-3	NA	NA
CASSVNLFSSTDTQYF	TGCGCCAGCAGCGTAAACCTTTTTTCTAGCACAGATACGCAGTATTTT	TRBV5-1	TRBJ2-3	NA	NA
CASSPPGEGYTF	TGTGCCAGCAGCCCGCCCGGGGAGGGCTACACCTTC	TRBV14	TRBJ1-2	NA	NA
CASSHGEDEQFF	TGTGCCAGCAGTCACGGGGAAGATGAGCAGTTCTTC	TRBV11-2	TRBJ2-1	NA	NA
CASSQAPGQGKGDTEAFF	TGCGCCAGCAGCCAGGCTCCGGGACAGGGTAAGGGGGACACTGAAGCTTTCTTT	TRBV4-1	TRBJ1-1	TRBD1	NA
CASSGTSGYNEQFF	TGTGCCAGCAGCGGGACTAGCGGCTACAATGAGCAGTTCTTC	TRBV9	TRBJ2-1	TRBD2	NA
CASSYTRLAGGRTYNEQFF	TGTGCCAGCAGTTATACCCGACTAGCGGGGGGGCGCACCTACAATGAGCAGTTCTTC	TRBV28	TRBJ2-1	TRBD2	NA
CASSLGGQGGTEAFF	TGTGCCAGCAGCTTAGGGGGACAGGGGGGCACTGAAGCTTTCTTT	TRBV7-9	TRBJ1-1	TRBD1	NA
CASSVTGTSYEQYF	TGTGCCAGTAGTGTCACCGGGACATCCTACGAGCAGTACTTC	TRBV19	TRBJ2-7	NA	once
CASSPGTYGYTF	TGTGCCAGCAGTCCAGGGACCTATGGCTACACCTTC	TRBV28	TRBJ1-2	NA	NA